The 27 T cell receptor beta chains below were found in one sample sequenced in a study of CD8+CD57+ T cells in acquired aplastic anemia. Flow cytometry had shown expanded CD8+CD57+ cells in the patients chosen for sequencing. Genomic DNA was employed as the template in profiling TCR beta VDJ and CDR3. TCRdb processed the reads anew with MiXCR; each CDR3 protein has one entry. The sample holds around 200,000 distinct CDR3 sequences, about half seen once. The specimen sequenced was sorted CD4+, CD8+, or CD8+CD57+ T cells (not recorded which) from PBMCs. These receptor sequences come from a human donor with aplastic anemia.

The rearrangement links TRBV2 to TRBJ1-3; TRBD1 is a possible D gene (5 bases). Trimming took off 3 bases at V and 2 bases at J, with 8 bases between the two ends. The CDR3 covers 14 residues. In germline, CDR1 is SNHLY, CDR2 FYNNEI. The CDR3 spells CASSELRAGNTIYF. The CDR3 DNA sequence: TGTGCCAGCAGTGAGCTCAGGGCTGGAAACACCATATATTTT.

Many counts were recorded for this clonotype. The V gene is TRBV5-5, the J gene TRBJ2-3; D is undetermined. Germline V gene lookup returns CDR1 SGHKS and CDR2 YYEKEE (reference sequence). V shed 5 bases and J shed 2 bases, with 15 bases lying between them. CDR3 length equals 15 residues. CDR3 loop: CASSDGRLSTDTQYF. CDR3 bases: TGTGCCAGCAGTGACGGCCGACTCTCCACAGATACGCAGTATTTT.

A remark on this clonotype: One junction end does not reproduce the germline sequence, and a read error may be involved. The rearrangement links TRBV10-3 to TRBJ2-1; a possible D gene is TRBD2 (5 bases). Germline V gives CDR1 ENHRY, CDR2 SYGVKD. The CDR3 spans 12 residues. The CDR3 DNA is TGTGCCATTAGTGAGACTACTAGGGAGCAGTTCTTC. Encoded protein: CAISETTREQFF.

This clonotype was counted at least ten times. The V gene is TRBV7-2, the J gene TRBJ2-5, with TRBD2 identical over 15 bases. Germline CDR1 is SGHTA and CDR2 is FQGNSA. V was clipped by 2 bases and J by 5 bases; unmatched bases: 3. CDR3 length equals 16 residues. In nucleotides, the CDR3 is TGTGCCAGCAGCTTAAGGACTAGCGGGGGGGGTGAGACCCAGTACTTC. It codes for CASSLRTSGGGETQYF.

This clonotype has at least ten counts. J is TRBJ2-6 and V is TRBV7-9; D is ambiguous. The CDR3 loop spans 17 amino acids. Germline CDR1 is SEHNR and CDR2 is FQNEAQ (reference sequence). V was pared by 2 bases and J by 2 bases, with 13 bases between. CDR3 in DNA: TGTGCCAGCAGCTTAATGGGATCTGGGGCTGGGGCCAACGTCCTGACTTTC. Its protein is CASSLMGSGAGANVLTF.

This clonotype was detected many times. The chain combines TRBV4-1 with TRBJ2-7; 8 bases align to TRBD1. Germline lookup yields CDR1 MGHRA and CDR2 YSYEKL. With 4 bases clipped from V and 2 bases from J, the junction kept 13 bases outside the gene matches. The CDR3 has 17 amino acids. CDR3 loop: CASSPRPGDRTAYEQYF. In nucleotides, the CDR3 is TGCGCCAGCAGCCCCCGACCCGGGGACAGGACTGCCTACGAGCAGTACTTC.

V is TRBV24-1 and J is TRBJ1-2; 9 nucleotides agree with TRBD1. Germline assignment: CDR1 KGHDR and CDR2 SFDVKD. V gave up 4 bases and J gave up 8 bases; unmatched junction bases: 7. The CDR3 is 14 residues long. DNA for the CDR3: TGTGCCACCAGTGACACCGGGACAGGGTTCGGCTACACCTTC. This translates into CATSDTGTGFGYTF.

In the case of this clonotype: This clone may be a read error of a much larger clone one base away. This sequence joins TRBV29-1 and TRBJ2-7, with TRBD1 matching over 7 bases. This CDR3 spans 14 amino acids. The junction had 9 bases not matched to a gene; V was cut back by 6 bases and J by 1 base. CDR1 is SQVTM, CDR2 ANQGSEA, per germline. This CDR3 is CSVDPGQRSYEQYF. The CDR3 DNA sequence: TGCAGCGTCGACCCGGGACAGAGATCCTACGAGCAGTACTTC.

This clonotype was observed a few times. The chain has TRBV6-5 and TRBJ1-5; unclear D gene. Trimming left V 4 bases short and J 3 bases short, with 10 bases between. Germline CDR1 MNHEY, CDR2 SVGAGI. The CDR3 spans 14 residues. Here the CDR3 reads CASSFGDSNQPQHF. The CDR3 nucleotides read TGTGCCAGCAGTTTCGGGGATTCCAATCAGCCCCAGCATTTT.

The chain joins TRBV24-1 to TRBJ1-1; no clear D. The V and J ends lost 7 bases and 4 bases respectively, with 12 bases between them. Germline V CDR1 and CDR2: KGHDR, SFDVKD. CDR3 length: 13 amino acids. CDR3 in amino acids: CATRAGSGTEAFF. The CDR3 bases are TGTGCCACCAGGGCGGGATCGGGCACTGAAGCTTTCTTT.

This chain joins TRBV11-1 and TRBJ2-7; 7 bases are shared with TRBD1. The CDR3 loop spans 16 amino acids. Germline CDR1 is SGHAT and CDR2 is FQDESV (reference sequence). V was pared by 2 bases and J by 0 bases, with 7 bases of the junction left unmatched. The CDR3 nucleotides are TGTGCCAGCAGCTTATCCGGGACAGAGAGCTCCTACGAGCAGTACTTC. This codes for CASSLSGTESSYEQYF.

V gene TRBV15 combines with J gene TRBJ2-5; D gene ambiguous. CDR3 length: 11 amino acids. The V and J ends lost 8 bases and 4 bases respectively, with 8 bases between them. Germline assignment: CDR1 LNHNV and CDR2 YYDKDF (reference sequence). The CDR3 DNA reads as TGTGCCACCTCCGTGGCAGAGACCCAGTACTTC. Translation gives CATSVAETQYF.

In this sample, this clonotype turned up many times. The J gene is TRBJ1-2, the V gene TRBV20-1; TRBD1 matches at 7 bases. Germline V lookup: CDR1 DFQATT, CDR2 SNEGSKA (reference sequence). Trimming at V came to 6 bases and at J to 6 bases, leaving 4 bases not matched to a gene. The CDR3 sequence is 11 residues long. The chain's CDR3 is CSAPGGNGYTF. In nucleotides, the CDR3 is TGCAGTGCCCCAGGGGGGAATGGCTACACCTTC.

The gene calls are TRBV20-1 and TRBJ1-2; D may be TRBD1 (6 bases). This CDR3 contains 14 residues. CDR1 and CDR2 from the germline V gene are DFQATT and SNEGSKA (reference sequence). V lost 0 bases and J 5 bases, leaving 13 bases between the germline ends. CDR3 sequence (DNA): TGCAGTGCTAGAGAGGGGGGGCATCGGTATGGCTACACCTTC. Residues: CSAREGGHRYGYTF.

This clonotype was seen many times. The rearrangement uses TRBV14 and TRBJ2-3, with D perhaps TRBD1 or TRBD2 (5 bases each). The V end lost 0 bases, the J end lost 2 bases, and 12 bases lay between the germline ends. Germline V lookup: CDR1 SGHDN, CDR2 FVKESK. The length of the CDR3 is 16 residues. The CDR3 region is CASSQEGVRSTDTQYF. The CDR3, as DNA: TGTGCCAGCAGCCAAGAGGGGGTTCGGTCCACAGATACGCAGTATTTT.

The chain recombines TRBV19 with TRBJ1-6, with 10 bases lining up with TRBD1. V was pared by 6 bases and J by 10 bases, with 9 bases of the junction left unmatched. The CDR3 is 15 residues long. Germline-derived CDR1 and CDR2 are LNHDA and SQIVND (reference sequence). For the CDR3, the DNA is TGTGCCAGTAGGGAGACCGGGACAGGGGAGTCACCCCTCCACTTT. It specifies CASRETGTGESPLHF. Combining the CDR3 with reference TRBV19 and TRBJ1-6 gives the whole variable domain DGGITQSPKYLFRKEGQNVTLSCEQNLNHDAMYWYRQDPGQGLRLIYYSQIVNDFQKGDIAEGYSVSREKKESFPLTVTSAQKNPTAFYLCASRETGTGESPLHFGNGTRLTVT.

This chain connects TRBV20-1 to TRBJ1-5, with D uncertain. Deletions cut 3 bases from V and 0 bases from J, with 18 bases between. The germline V gene has CDR1 DFQATT and CDR2 SNEGSKA (reference sequence). The CDR3 runs to 17 residues. This CDR3 is CSASSNLGRISNQPQHF. CDR3 nucleotide sequence: TGCAGTGCTAGCTCCAACTTAGGACGGATTAGCAATCAGCCCCAGCATTTT.

V usage is TRBV5-1 and J usage is TRBJ2-2; 9 positions match TRBD1. V shed 4 bases, J shed 3 bases, and the junction held 7 bases outside the gene matches. Germline V CDR1 and CDR2: SGHRS, YFSETQ. The CDR3 totals 16 residues. The CDR3 is CASSAPGQGDTGELFF. The CDR3 DNA sequence: TGCGCCAGCAGCGCGCCGGGACAGGGTGACACCGGGGAGCTGTTTTTT.

There are many counts of this clonotype. The chain employs TRBV20-1 and TRBJ2-7; unclear D gene. The CDR3 length is 12 residues. V was shortened by 3 bases and J by 0 bases, with 6 bases between the two germline ends. Germline values: CDR1 DFQATT, CDR2 SNEGSKA (reference sequence). CDR3 sequence: CSARESSYEQYF. CDR3 DNA sequence: TGCAGTGCTAGGGAAAGCTCCTACGAGCAGTACTTC.

The gene calls are TRBV20-1 and TRBJ1-6, with a possible D match to TRBD1 (6 bases). The germline V and J ends were trimmed by 0 bases and 9 bases, with 12 bases remaining between them. Germline V CDR1 and CDR2: DFQATT, SNEGSKA (reference sequence). This CDR3 comprises 14 residues. CDR3 residues: CSAREPRGSSPLHF. CDR3 sequence (DNA): TGCAGTGCTAGAGAACCCAGGGGTAGTTCACCCCTCCACTTT.

This sequence joins TRBV18 and TRBJ1-1; no definite D call. Trimming shortened V by 6 bases and J by 1 base, and 15 bases separated the two germline ends. From germline, CDR1 is KGHSH and CDR2 LQKENI. This CDR3 has 15 amino acids. This CDR3 reads CASSLFGPPNTEAFF. The CDR3 DNA reads TGTGCCAGCTCCCTCTTCGGACCACCGAACACTGAAGCTTTCTTT.

This chain connects TRBV12-3 or TRBV12-4 to TRBJ2-5; D unresolved. Deletions cut 5 bases from V and 5 bases from J, with 21 bases between. CDR3 length equals 16 residues. Written as DNA, the CDR3 is TGTGCCAGCAGTGAAATGGGGTTTTCTCCTGGCGAGACCCAGTACTTC. Its translation: CASSEMGFSPGETQYF.

This clonotype was seen only a few times. The V gene is TRBV10-3, the J gene TRBJ2-7; 7 nucleotides line up with TRBD2. Trimming removed 5 bases from V and 2 bases from J; junction bases left unmatched: 6. Germline V CDR1 and CDR2: ENHRY, SYGVKD. CDR3 length: 14 residues. The CDR3 reads CAISPPGLPYEQYF. Written as DNA, the CDR3 is TGTGCCATCAGTCCTCCGGGACTACCCTACGAGCAGTACTTC.

The chain combines TRBV7-2 with TRBJ2-3, with D uncertain. The CDR3 is 13 amino acids. V was cut by 10 bases and J by 2 bases, with 13 bases left in between. CDR1 is SGHTA, CDR2 FQGNSA, per germline. CDR3 protein: CATAPIVTDTQYF. The CDR3 coding sequence is TGTGCCACCGCCCCCATCGTCACAGATACGCAGTATTTT.

This sequence joins TRBV20-1 and TRBJ1-1, with D uncertain. The germline CDR1 and CDR2 sequences are DFQATT and SNEGSKA (reference sequence). Trimming cost V 3 bases and J 8 bases, with 10 bases left between them. This CDR3 has 11 residues. The CDR3 spells CSASEAAEAFF. CDR3 in DNA: TGCAGTGCTAGTGAGGCAGCAGAAGCTTTCTTT.

This rearrangement joins TRBV4-3 to TRBJ2-1; possible D gene TRBD2, 8 bases. The germline V and J ends were trimmed by 5 bases and 3 bases, with 17 bases remaining between them. Germline V gives CDR1 LGHNA, CDR2 YSLEER. This CDR3 has 16 amino acids. CDR3 DNA: TGCGCCAGCAGCTCTCGGGAGGGGGCACTCTACAATGAGCAGTTCTTC. Its translation is CASSSREGALYNEQFF.

This clonotype has ten or more counts. The chain joins TRBV9 to TRBJ1-3; D unclear. Trimming took off 0 bases at V and 0 bases at J, with 4 bases between the two ends. This CDR3 region has 14 residues. Looked up from germline, CDR1 is SGDLS and CDR2 is YYNGEE. The CDR3 here is CASSVVDSGNTIYF. The DNA for the CDR3 is TGTGCCAGCAGCGTAGTTGACTCTGGAAACACCATATATTTT.